This T cell receptor beta chain came from a study of early T cells in non-severe SARS-CoV-2 infection. The wider study: Bulk RNA taken from unsorted whole blood was sequenced, leaving chains unpaired. General study findings and limits: A preference for anti-spike CD8 responses marked VDJdb matching, which missed private and CD4 specificities.

This clonotype has ten or more counts. Its antigen remains unknown. The CDR3 is made up of 16 amino acids. Per the germline V gene, CDR1 is SGHNT and CDR2 is YYREEE (reference sequence). Trimming removed 4 bases from V and 0 bases from J; junction bases left unmatched: 6. Unique molecular identifier tags were affixed to discrete cDNA molecules. Each CDR3 protein is one row after TCRdb ran MiXCR on the 5' RACE reads. The sample has approximately 58,000 distinct CDR3 sequences, more than 10% seen once. This TCR came from an adult who was a healthcare worker with PCR-confirmed SARS-CoV-2 infection or an uninfected control (not recorded which). V gene TRBV5-4 combines with J gene TRBJ2-2; 7 bases match TRBD1. The sample consisted of whole blood, taken at baseline. The CDR3 DNA reads TGTGCCAGCAGCCCTATACAGGGGCCGAACACCGGGGAGCTGTTTTTT. Translation: CASSPIQGPNTGELFF.